This record concerns one T cell receptor (beta chain) sequence. Its antigen is unknown. The sample originates from a study of blood T cells in healthy people across ages. Findings and limits, study-wide: The authors considered diversity estimates from one million T cells to be underestimates.

The germline gives CDR1 SNHLY, CDR2 FYNNEI. The CDR3 spans 14 residues. The V gene lost 7 bases and the J gene lost 5 bases, with 18 bases spanning the gap. Per-sample PBMC isolation yielded at least 6.5 million cells. A second PCR of about 6 to 11 cycles used a sample-barcoded 5' primer and a J-beta primer mix. From the 5' RACE reads, TCRdb called clonotypes with MiXCR, one entry per CDR3 protein. The sample has about 840,000 distinct CDR3 sequences; around 29% are singletons. The sample was also linked to a second study, of T cells of mothers and their children.

The sequenced material came from blood. V and J are TRBV2 and TRBJ2-7; D is undetermined. The origin of this receptor is a woman aged 40 to 50 in good health. Written as DNA, the CDR3 is TGTGCCAGCAACCCCTATGGGCCGCAGGACGAGCAGTACTTC. Translation gives CASNPYGPQDEQYF.